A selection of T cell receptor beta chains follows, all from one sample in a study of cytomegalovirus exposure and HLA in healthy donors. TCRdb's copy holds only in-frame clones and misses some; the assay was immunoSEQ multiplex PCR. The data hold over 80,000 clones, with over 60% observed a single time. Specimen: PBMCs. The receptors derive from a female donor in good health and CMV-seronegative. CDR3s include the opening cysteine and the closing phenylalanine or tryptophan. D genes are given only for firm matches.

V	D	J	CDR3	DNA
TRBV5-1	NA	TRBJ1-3	CASSKDSSGNTIYF	TGCGCCAGCAGCAAGGACAGCTCTGGAAACACCATATATTTT
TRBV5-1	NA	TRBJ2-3	CASSLSTDTQYF	TGCGCCAGCAGCCTTAGCACAGATACGCAGTATTTT
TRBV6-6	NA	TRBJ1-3	CASSSGDSGNTIYF	TGTGCCAGCAGTTCCGGGGACTCTGGAAACACCATATATTTT
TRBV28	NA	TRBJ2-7	CASSYLGTPTPYEQYF	TGTGCCAGCAGTTACCTGGGGACTCCTACACCCTACGAGCAGTACTTC
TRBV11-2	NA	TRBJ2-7	CASSLAQGPYEQYF	TGTGCCAGCAGCTTAGCACAGGGCCCCTACGAGCAGTACTTC
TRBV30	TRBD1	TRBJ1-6	CAYGQGVGSSSYNSPLHF	TGTGCCTACGGACAGGGAGTAGGGAGCAGCTCCTATAATTCACCCCTCCACTTT
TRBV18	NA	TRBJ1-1	CASSPPRNTEAFF	TGTGCCAGCTCACCCCCCAGGAACACTGAAGCTTTCTTT
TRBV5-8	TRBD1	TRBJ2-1	CASSLGTGYNEQFF	TGTGCCAGCAGCTTAGGGACAGGGTACAATGAGCAGTTCTTC
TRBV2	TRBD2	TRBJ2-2	CASRHPGLEVSGELFF	TGTGCCAGCAGGCATCCGGGACTAGAGGTTTCGGGGGAGCTGTTTTTT
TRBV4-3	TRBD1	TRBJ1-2	CASSPDRGPFGYTF	TGCGCCAGCAGTCCGGACAGGGGCCCCTTTGGCTACACCTTC
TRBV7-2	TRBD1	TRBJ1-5	CASSPRDREPQHF	TGTGCCAGCAGCCCCAGGGACAGGGAGCCCCAGCATTTT
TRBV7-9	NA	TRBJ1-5	CASSSHSSNQPQHF	TGTGCCAGCAGCAGCCACAGTAGCAATCAGCCCCAGCATTTT
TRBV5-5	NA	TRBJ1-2	CASSLGPTANYGYTF	TGTGCCAGCAGCTTGGGCCCAACGGCTAACTATGGCTACACCTTC